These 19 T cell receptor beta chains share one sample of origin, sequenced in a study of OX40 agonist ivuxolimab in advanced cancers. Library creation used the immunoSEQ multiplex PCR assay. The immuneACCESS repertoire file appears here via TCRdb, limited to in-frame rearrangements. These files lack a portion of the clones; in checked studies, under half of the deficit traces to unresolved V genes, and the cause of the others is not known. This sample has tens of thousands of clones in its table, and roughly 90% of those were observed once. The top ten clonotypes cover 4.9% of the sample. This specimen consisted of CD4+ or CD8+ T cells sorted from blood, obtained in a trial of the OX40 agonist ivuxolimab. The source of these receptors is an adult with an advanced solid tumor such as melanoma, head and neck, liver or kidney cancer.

CDR3 DNA sequence: TGTGCCAGCAGCTCAGGGACGGGTAATGAAAAACTGTTTTTT. It translates to CASSSGTGNEKLFF. This chain links TRBV7-9 with TRBJ1-4; D perhaps matches TRBD1 (5 bases). In germline, CDR1 is SEHNR, CDR2 FQNEAQ (reference sequence). The CDR3 runs 14 residues. V lost 4 bases and J 4 bases, leaving 10 bases between the germline ends.

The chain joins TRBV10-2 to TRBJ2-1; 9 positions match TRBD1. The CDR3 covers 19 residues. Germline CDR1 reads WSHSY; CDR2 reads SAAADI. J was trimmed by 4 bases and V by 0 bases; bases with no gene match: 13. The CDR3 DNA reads TGCGCCAGCAGTGAGTCGACCGGGACAGGGAGGTTCTCTTACAATGAGCAGTTCTTC. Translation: CASSESTGTGRFSYNEQFF.

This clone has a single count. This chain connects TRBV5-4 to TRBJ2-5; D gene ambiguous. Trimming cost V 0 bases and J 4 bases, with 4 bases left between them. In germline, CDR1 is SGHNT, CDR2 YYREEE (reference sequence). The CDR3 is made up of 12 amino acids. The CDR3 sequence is CASSLGRETQYF. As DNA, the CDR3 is TGTGCCAGCAGCTTGGGGAGAGAGACCCAGTACTTC.

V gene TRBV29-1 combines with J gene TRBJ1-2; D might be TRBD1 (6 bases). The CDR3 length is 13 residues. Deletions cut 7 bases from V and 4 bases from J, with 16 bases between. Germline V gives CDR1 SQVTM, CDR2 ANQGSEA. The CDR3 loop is CSGTPGEAYGYTF. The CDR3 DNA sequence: TGCAGCGGGACCCCAGGGGAAGCCTATGGCTACACCTTC.

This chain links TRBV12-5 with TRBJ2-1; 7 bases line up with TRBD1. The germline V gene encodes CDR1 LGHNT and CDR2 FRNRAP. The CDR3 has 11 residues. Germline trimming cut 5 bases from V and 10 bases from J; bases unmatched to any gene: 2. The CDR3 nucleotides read TGTGCTAGTGGTCGGGGACAGGAGCAGTTCTTC. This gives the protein CASGRGQEQFF.

Written as DNA, the CDR3 is TGTGCCAGCAGCTTGGGATTAACTAGCGGGGGACTCTCCTACGAGCAGTACGTC. This sequence encodes CASSLGLTSGGLSYEQYV. This sequence joins TRBV5-5 and TRBJ2-7; 11 nucleotides match TRBD2. The CDR3 runs to 18 residues. The germline gives CDR1 SGHKS, CDR2 YYEKEE (reference sequence). J was trimmed by 0 bases and V by 0 bases; bases with no gene match: 8.

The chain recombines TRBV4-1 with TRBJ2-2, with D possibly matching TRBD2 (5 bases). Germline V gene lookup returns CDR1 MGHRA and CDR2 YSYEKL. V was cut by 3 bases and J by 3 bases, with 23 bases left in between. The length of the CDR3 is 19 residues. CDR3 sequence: CASSHPPLGAVGDTGELFF. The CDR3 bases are TGCGCCAGCAGCCACCCTCCCTTGGGAGCAGTTGGGGACACCGGGGAGCTGTTTTTT.

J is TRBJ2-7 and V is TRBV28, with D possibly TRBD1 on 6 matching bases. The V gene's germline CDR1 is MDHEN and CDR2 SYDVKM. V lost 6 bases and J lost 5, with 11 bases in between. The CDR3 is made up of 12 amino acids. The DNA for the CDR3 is TGTGCCAGCAGCCTCAGGGGAAACGAGCAGTACGTC. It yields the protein CASSLRGNEQYV.

CDR3 sequence reads: CASSFVGSSYNEQFF. The DNA of the CDR3 is TGTGCCAGCAGTTTTGTGGGGAGCTCCTACAATGAGCAGTTCTTC. This chain connects TRBV27 to TRBJ2-1; D is possibly TRBD2 (5 bases). Germline V lookup: CDR1 MNHEY, CDR2 SMNVEV (reference sequence). CDR3 length: 15 amino acids. With 3 bases removed from V and 0 bases from J, the gap between germline ends came to 9 bases.

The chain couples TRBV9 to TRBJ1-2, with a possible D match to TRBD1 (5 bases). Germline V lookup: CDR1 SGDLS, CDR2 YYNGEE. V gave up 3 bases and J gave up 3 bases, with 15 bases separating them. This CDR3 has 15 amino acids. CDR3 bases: TGTGCCAGCAGCGGACAGTTTATAGTTGACTATGGCTACACCTTC. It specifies CASSGQFIVDYGYTF.

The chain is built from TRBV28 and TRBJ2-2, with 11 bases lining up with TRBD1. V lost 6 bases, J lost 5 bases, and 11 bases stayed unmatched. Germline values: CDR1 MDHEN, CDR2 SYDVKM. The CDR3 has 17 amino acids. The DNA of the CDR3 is TGTGCCAGCAGCTCCGGGACAGGGGGAACATGGACCGGGGAGCTGTTTTTT. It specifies CASSSGTGGTWTGELFF.

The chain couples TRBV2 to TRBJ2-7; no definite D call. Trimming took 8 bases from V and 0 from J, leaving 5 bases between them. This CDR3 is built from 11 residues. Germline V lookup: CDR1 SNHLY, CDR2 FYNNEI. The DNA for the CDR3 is TGTGCCAGCTGCGACTCCTACGAGCAGTACTTC. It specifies CASCDSYEQYF.

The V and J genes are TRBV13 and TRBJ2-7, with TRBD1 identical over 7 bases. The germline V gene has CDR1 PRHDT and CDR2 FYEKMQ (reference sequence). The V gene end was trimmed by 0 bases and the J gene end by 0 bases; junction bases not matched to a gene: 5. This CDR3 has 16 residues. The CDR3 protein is CASSLGLTGVSYEQYF. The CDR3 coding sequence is TGTGCCAGCAGCTTAGGTTTAACAGGGGTCTCCTACGAGCAGTACTTC.

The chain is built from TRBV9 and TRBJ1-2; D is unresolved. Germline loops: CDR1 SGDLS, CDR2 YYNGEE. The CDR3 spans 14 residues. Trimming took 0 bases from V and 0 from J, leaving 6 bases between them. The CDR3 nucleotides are TGTGCCAGCAGCGTAGGAGGGTCTAACTATGGCTACACCTTC. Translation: CASSVGGSNYGYTF.

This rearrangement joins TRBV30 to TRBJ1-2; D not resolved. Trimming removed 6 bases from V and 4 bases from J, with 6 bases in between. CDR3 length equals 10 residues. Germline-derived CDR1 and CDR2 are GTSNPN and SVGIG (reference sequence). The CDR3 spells CACIGYGYTF. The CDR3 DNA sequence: TGTGCCTGCATCGGCTATGGCTACACCTTC.

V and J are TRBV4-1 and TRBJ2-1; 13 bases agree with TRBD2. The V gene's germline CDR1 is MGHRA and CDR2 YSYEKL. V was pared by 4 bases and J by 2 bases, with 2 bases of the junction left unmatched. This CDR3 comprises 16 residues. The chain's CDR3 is CASSRGTSGTYNEQFF. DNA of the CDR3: TGCGCCAGCAGCCGCGGGACTAGCGGGACCTACAATGAGCAGTTCTTC.

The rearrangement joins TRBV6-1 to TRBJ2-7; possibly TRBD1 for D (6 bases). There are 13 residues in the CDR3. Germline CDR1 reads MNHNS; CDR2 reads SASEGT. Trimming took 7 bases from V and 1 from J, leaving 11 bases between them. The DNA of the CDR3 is TGTGCCAGCACCAGAGACAGGTCCTACGAGCAGTACTTC. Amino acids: CASTRDRSYEQYF.

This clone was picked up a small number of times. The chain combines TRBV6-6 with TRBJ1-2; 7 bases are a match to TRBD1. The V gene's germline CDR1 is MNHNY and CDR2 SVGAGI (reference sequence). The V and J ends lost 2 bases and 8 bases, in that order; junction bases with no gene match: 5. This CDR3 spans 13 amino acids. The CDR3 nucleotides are TGTGCCAGCAGTTACCTCGACAGGGACGGCTACACCTTC. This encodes CASSYLDRDGYTF.

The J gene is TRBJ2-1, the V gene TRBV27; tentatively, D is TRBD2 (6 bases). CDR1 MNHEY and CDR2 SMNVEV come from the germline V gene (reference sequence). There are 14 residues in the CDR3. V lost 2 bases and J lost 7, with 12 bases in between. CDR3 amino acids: CASSLLLASNEQFF. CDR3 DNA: TGTGCCAGCAGTTTACTACTAGCCTCTAATGAGCAGTTCTTC.